These 5 T cell receptor beta chains originate from one sample sequenced in a study of cytomegalovirus exposure and HLA in healthy donors. The PCR employed 60 Vbeta primers together with 13 Jbeta primers. The assay was immunoSEQ multiplex PCR, and TCRdb's table has in-frame clones only and misses some. The listing records over 150,000 clones. The sequenced sample was PBMCs. The source of these receptors is a boy aged 5-17 years in good health and CMV-seronegative.

This sequence joins TRBV30 and TRBJ2-3, with 11 bases that match TRBD1. V gave up 1 base and J gave up 0 bases; unmatched junction bases: 3. The CDR3 has 16 residues. CDR1 is GTSNPN, CDR2 SVGIG, per germline (reference sequence). CDR3 sequence: CAWSAGTGGSTDTQYF. The CDR3 region has the DNA TGTGCCTGGAGTGCGGGGACAGGGGGTAGCACAGATACGCAGTATTTT.

The rearrangement uses TRBV6-5 and TRBJ2-1, with D perhaps TRBD2 (6 bases). The germline gives CDR1 MNHEY, CDR2 SVGAGI. This CDR3 is built from 15 residues. Trimming stripped 6 bases from V and 0 bases from J, with 12 bases between. CDR3 DNA sequence: TGTGCCAGCAGACCCGGGACTCCCTCCTACAATGAGCAGTTCTTC. Translating it yields CASRPGTPSYNEQFF.

The chain recombines TRBV4-1 with TRBJ2-2; no clear D. Trimming took off 4 bases at V and 8 bases at J, with 8 bases between the two ends. The V gene's germline CDR1 is MGHRA and CDR2 YSYEKL. This CDR3 region has 12 residues. The CDR3 nucleotides read TGCGCCAGCAGCCTTTTGTCAGGGGAGCTGTTTTTT. Its translation: CASSLLSGELFF.

V usage is TRBV7-2 and J usage is TRBJ2-7; a weak D match, TRBD1 (6 bases). Germline V gene lookup returns CDR1 SGHTA and CDR2 FQGNSA. The CDR3 sequence is 14 residues long. Trimming took 5 bases from V and 2 from J, leaving 13 bases between them. The CDR3 sequence: CASSQGKNTYEQYF. For the CDR3, the DNA is TGTGCCAGCAGCCAGGGGAAAAACACCTACGAGCAGTACTTC.

The rearrangement joins TRBV18 to TRBJ2-1, with TRBD2 as a possible D gene (5 bases). The CDR3 loop spans 16 amino acids. Germline V gene sequence: CDR1 KGHSH, CDR2 LQKENI. Trimming pared 0 bases from V and 0 bases from J, leaving 9 bases between. The CDR3 nucleotides are TGTGCCAGCTCACCACCCACCACTAGCTCCTACAATGAGCAGTTCTTC. This gives the protein CASSPPTTSSYNEQFF.